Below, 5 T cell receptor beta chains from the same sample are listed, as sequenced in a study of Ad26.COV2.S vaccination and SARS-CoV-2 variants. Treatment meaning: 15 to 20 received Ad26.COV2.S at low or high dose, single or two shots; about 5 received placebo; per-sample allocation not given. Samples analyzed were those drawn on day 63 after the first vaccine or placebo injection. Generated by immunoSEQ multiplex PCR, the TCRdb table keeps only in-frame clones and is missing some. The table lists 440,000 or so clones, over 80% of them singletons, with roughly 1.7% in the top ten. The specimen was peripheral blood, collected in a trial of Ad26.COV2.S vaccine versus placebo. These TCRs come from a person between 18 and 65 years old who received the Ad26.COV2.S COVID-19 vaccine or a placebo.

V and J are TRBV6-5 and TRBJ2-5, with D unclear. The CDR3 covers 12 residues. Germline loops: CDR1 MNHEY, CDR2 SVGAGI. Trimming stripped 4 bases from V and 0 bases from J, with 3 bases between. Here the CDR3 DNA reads TGTGCCAGCAGTTCTGACCAAGAGACCCAGTACTTC. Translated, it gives CASSSDQETQYF.

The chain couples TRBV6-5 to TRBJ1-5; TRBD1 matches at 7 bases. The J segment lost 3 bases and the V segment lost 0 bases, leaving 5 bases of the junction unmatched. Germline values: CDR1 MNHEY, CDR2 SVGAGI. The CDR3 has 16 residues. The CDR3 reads CASSYSRTGVNQPQHF. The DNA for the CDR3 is TGTGCCAGCAGTTACTCGCGAACAGGGGTCAATCAGCCCCAGCATTTT.

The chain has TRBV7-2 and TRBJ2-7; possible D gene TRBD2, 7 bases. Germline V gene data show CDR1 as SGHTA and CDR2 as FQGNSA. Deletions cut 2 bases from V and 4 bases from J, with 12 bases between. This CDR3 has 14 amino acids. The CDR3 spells CASSLMGGRYEQYF. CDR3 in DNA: TGTGCCAGCAGCTTAATGGGGGGGCGGTACGAGCAGTACTTC.

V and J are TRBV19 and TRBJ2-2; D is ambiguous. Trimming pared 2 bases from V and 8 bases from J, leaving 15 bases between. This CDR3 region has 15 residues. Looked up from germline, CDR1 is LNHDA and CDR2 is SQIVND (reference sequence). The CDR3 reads CASSIRRAVDGELFF. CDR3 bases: TGTGCCAGTAGTATAAGAAGGGCCGTCGATGGGGAGCTGTTTTTT.

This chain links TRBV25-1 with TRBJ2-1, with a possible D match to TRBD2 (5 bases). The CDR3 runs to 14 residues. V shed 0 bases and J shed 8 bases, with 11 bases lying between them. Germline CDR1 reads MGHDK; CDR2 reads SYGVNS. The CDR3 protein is CASSEYNQEDEQFF. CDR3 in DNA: TGTGCCAGCAGTGAATATAACCAGGAGGATGAGCAGTTCTTC.